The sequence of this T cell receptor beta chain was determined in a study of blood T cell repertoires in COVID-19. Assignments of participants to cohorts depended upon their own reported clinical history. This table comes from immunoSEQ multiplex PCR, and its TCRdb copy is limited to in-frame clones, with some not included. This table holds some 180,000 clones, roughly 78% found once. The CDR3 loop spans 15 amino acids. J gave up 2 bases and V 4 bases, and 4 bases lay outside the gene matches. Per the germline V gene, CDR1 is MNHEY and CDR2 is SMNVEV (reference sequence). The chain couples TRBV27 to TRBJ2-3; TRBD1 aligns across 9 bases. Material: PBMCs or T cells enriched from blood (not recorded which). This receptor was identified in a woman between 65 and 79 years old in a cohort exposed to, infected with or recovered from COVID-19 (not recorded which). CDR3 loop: CASSSGTGNTDTQYF. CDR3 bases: TGTGCCAGCAGTTCCGGGACAGGGAACACAGATACGCAGTATTTT.